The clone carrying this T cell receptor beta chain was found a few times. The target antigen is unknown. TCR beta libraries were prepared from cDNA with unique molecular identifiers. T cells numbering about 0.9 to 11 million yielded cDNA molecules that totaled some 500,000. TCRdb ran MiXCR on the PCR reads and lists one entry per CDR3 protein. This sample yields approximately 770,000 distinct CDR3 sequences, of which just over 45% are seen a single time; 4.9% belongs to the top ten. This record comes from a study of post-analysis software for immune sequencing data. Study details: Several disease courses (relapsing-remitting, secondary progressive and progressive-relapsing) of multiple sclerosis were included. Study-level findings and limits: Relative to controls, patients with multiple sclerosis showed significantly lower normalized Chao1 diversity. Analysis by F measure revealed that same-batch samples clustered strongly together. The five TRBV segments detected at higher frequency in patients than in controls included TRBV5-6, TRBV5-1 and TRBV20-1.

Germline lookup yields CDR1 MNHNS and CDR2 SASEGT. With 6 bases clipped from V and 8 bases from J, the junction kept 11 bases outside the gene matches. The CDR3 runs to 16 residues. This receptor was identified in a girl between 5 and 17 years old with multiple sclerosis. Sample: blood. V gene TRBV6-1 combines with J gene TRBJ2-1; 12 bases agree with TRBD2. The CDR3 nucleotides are TGTGCCAGCAGCGATCGGGGACTAGCGGGCCTTGATGAGCAGTTCTTC. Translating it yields CASSDRGLAGLDEQFF.